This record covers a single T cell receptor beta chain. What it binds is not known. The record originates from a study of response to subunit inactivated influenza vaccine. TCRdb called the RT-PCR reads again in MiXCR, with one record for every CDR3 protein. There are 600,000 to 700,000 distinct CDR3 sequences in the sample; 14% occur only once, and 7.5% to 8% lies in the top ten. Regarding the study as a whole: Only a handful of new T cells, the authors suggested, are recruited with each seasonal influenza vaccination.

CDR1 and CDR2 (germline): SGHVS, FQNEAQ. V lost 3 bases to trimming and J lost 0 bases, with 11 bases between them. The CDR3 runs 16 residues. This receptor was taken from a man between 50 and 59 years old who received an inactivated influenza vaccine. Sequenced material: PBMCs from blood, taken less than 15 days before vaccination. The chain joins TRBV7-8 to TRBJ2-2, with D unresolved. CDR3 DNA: TGTGCCAGCAGCTTCGCCAGAATCGCGAACACCGGGGAGCTGTTTTTT. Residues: CASSFARIANTGELFF.